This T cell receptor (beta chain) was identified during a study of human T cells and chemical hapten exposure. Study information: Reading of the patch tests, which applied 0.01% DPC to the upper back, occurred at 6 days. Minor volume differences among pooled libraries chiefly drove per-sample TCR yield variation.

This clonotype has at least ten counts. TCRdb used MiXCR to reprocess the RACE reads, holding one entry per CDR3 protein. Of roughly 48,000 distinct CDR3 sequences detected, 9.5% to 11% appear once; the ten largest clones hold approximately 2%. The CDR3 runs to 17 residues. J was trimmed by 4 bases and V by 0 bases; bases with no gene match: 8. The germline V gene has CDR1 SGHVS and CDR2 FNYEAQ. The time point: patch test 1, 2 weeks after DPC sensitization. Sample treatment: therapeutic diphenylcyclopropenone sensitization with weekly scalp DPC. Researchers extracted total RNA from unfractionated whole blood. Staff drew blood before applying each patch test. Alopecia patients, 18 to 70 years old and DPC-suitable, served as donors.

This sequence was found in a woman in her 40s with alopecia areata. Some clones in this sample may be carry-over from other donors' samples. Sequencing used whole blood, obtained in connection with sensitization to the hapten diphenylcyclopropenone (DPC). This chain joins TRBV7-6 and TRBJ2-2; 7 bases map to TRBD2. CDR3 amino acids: CASSLAPEGGTTGELFF. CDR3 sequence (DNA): TGTGCCAGCAGCTTAGCGCCGGAGGGAGGGACCACCGGGGAGCTGTTTTTT.